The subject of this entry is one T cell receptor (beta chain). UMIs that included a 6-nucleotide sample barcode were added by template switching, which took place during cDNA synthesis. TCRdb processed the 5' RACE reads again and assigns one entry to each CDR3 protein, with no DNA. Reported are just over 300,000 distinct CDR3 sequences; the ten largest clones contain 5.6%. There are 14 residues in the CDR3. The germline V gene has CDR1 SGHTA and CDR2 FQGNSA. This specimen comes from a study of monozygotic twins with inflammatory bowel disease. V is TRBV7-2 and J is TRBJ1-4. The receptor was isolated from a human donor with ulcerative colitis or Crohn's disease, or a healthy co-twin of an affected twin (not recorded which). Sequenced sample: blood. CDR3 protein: CASSPAVSDEKLFF.